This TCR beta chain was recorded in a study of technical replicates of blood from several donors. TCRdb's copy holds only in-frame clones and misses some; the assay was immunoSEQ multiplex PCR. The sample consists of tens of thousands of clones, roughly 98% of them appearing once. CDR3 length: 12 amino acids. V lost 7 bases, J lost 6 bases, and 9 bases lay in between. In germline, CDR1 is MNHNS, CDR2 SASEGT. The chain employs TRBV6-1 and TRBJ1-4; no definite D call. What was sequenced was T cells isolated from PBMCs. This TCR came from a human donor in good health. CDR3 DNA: TGTGCCAGCACCTACCGGGATGAAAAACTGTTTTTT. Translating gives CASTYRDEKLFF.